Following are 17 T cell receptor beta chains from one sample sequenced in a study of T cells in Graves' hyperthyroidism and ophthalmopathy. Amplification of TCR beta CDR3 regions used RNA as the template. During a first-round RT-PCR of the TCR CDR3, the HTBI primer set was used. In TCRdb, the multiplex PCR reads were re-called with MiXCR into one record per CDR3 protein. Found here are 360,000 or so distinct CDR3 sequences, under 20% of them singletons; the top ten hold about 3.7%. What was sequenced was blood. These receptor sequences come from a young woman with Graves' hyperthyroidism.

This clonotype showed up many times. This chain joins TRBV24-1 and TRBJ1-5; D remains unclear. Germline CDR1 is KGHDR and CDR2 is SFDVKD. Trimming left V 3 bases short and J 5 bases short, with 4 bases between. The CDR3 loop spans 12 amino acids. CDR3 amino acids: CATSDAHQPQHF. DNA of the CDR3: TGTGCCACCAGTGATGCTCATCAGCCCCAGCATTTT.

Ten or more counts support this clonotype. The rearrangement links TRBV2 to TRBJ1-1; no definite D call. Trimming cost V 6 bases and J 6 bases, with 14 bases left between them. The CDR3 extends over 13 amino acids. CDR1 is SNHLY and CDR2 is FYNNEI in the germline V gene. In nucleotides, the CDR3 is TGTGCCAGCAGCGACGACGGGCTGGCTGAAGCTTTCTTT. This encodes CASSDDGLAEAFF. Based on the CDR3 plus reference TRBV2 and TRBJ1-1, the full variable domain is EPEVTQTPSHQVTQMGQEVILRCVPISNHLYFYWYRQILGQKVEFLVSFYNNEISEKSEIFDDQFSVERPDGSNFTLKIRSTKLEDSAMYFCASSDDGLAEAFFGQGTRLTVV.

This clonotype was observed many times. The CDR3 bases are TGTGCCAGCAGCTTATGGGGGACAGAAGAGACCCAGTACTTC. This gives the protein CASSLWGTEETQYF. The chain joins TRBV7-3 to TRBJ2-5; 7 positions agree with TRBD1. The germline V gene encodes CDR1 SGHTA and CDR2 FQGTGA. J gave up 3 bases and V 2 bases, and 3 bases lay outside the gene matches. The length of the CDR3 is 14 residues.

At least ten counts were recorded for this clonotype. This chain connects TRBV28 to TRBJ1-1; unclear D gene. Germline V gene data show CDR1 as MDHEN and CDR2 as SYDVKM. The CDR3 is 16 residues long. Trimming removed 4 bases at V and 0 bases at J, with 15 bases between. CDR3 in DNA: TGTGCCAGCAGTTCCTCACGTCTTATTATGAACACTGAAGCTTTCTTT. Amino acid sequence: CASSSSRLIMNTEAFF. Full variable domain (rest looked up from reference TRBV28 and TRBJ1-1): DVKVTQSSRYLVKRTGEKVFLECVQDMDHENMFWYRQDPGLGLRLIYFSYDVKMKEKGDIPEGYSVSREKKERFSLILESASTNQTSMYLCASSSSRLIMNTEAFFGQGTRLTVV.

The chain couples TRBV9 to TRBJ1-2; D is perhaps TRBD1 (6 bases). The CDR3 is 12 residues long. Per germline, CDR1 SGDLS and CDR2 YYNGEE. Deletions cut 10 bases from V and 8 bases from J, with 18 bases between. The CDR3 is CAGQTGAGGYTF. CDR3 DNA: TGTGCCGGTCAGACGGGGGCTGGCGGCTACACCTTC.

The chain links TRBV3-1 to TRBJ2-7; 7 positions agree with TRBD1. CDR1 is LGHDT and CDR2 is YNNKEL in the germline V gene (reference sequence). CDR3 length: 13 residues. The ends lost 3 bases at V and 6 bases at J; junction bases unmatched: 5. In DNA, the CDR3 is TGTGCCAGCAGCCAGGGGCCAGGGGGCGAGCAGTACTTC. Protein: CASSQGPGGEQYF.

The sample holds many counts of this clonotype. The chain recombines TRBV28 with TRBJ2-4; the D is unclear. CDR3 size: 12 residues. V was cut by 8 bases and J by 5 bases, with 10 bases left in between. The germline CDR1 and CDR2 sequences are MDHEN and SYDVKM. In DNA form, the CDR3 reads TGTGCCAGCCGGACGGCAGAAAACATTCAGTACTTC. This sequence encodes CASRTAENIQYF.

This clonotype showed up many times. The rearrangement links TRBV7-3 to TRBJ1-1; TRBD1 agrees at 8 bases. With V trimmed by 3 bases and J by 4 bases, 10 bases remained unmatched. The CDR3 sequence is 16 residues long. Germline values: CDR1 SGHTA, CDR2 FQGTGA. The CDR3 here is CASSLTPDRVGTEAFF. The CDR3 bases are TGTGCCAGCAGCTTGACACCGGACAGGGTGGGCACTGAAGCTTTCTTT.

This clonotype was seen many times. The V call is TRBV20-1, the J call TRBJ2-2; 11 bases line up with TRBD1. Trimming cost V 6 bases and J 6 bases; bases outside gene matches: 9. Germline assignment: CDR1 DFQATT and CDR2 SNEGSKA (reference sequence). The CDR3 totals 15 residues. The CDR3 nucleotides are TGCAGTGCCCCTGGGGGACAGGGGGAATCCGGGGAGCTGTTTTTT. Encoded protein: CSAPGGQGESGELFF.

Concerning this clonotype: Its ends do not fully match the called genes, so a read error is possible. The chain uses TRBV7-8 and TRBJ2-7; 8 bases are a match to TRBD1. Per germline, CDR1 SGHVS and CDR2 FQNEAQ. The CDR3 loop spans 18 amino acids. The CDR3 DNA reads as TGTGCCAGCAGCTTATTTGGCCGGACAGGGTCGATTGGATACGATCAGTACTTC. Amino acid sequence: CASSLFGRTGSIGYDQYF.

At least ten counts were recorded for this clonotype. J is TRBJ2-7 and V is TRBV28; D is undetermined. The V end was cut by 3 bases, the J end by 9 bases, with 21 bases between. This CDR3 has 15 residues. The germline V gene encodes CDR1 MDHEN and CDR2 SYDVKM. Written as DNA, the CDR3 is TGTGCCAGCAGTTTTCTTACTTCGGAGTCCCCAGGGCAGTACTTC. Amino acid sequence: CASSFLTSESPGQYF.

The chain links TRBV20-1 to TRBJ1-4; unclear D gene. The germline V gene encodes CDR1 DFQATT and CDR2 SNEGSKA (reference sequence). Trimming took off 0 bases at V and 3 bases at J, with 14 bases between the two ends. The CDR3 runs 16 residues. The DNA of the CDR3 is TGCAGTGCTAGAGACGGGTCGAGGATGTCTAATGAAAAACTGTTTTTT. It codes for CSARDGSRMSNEKLFF.

There are many counts of this clonotype. The J gene is TRBJ1-2, the V gene TRBV30; D is undetermined. CDR3 length: 15 residues. Germline assignment: CDR1 GTSNPN and CDR2 SVGIG (reference sequence). Between the trimmed V and J ends, which lost 0 bases and 0 bases, there was a span of 11 bases. This chain's CDR3 is CAWSVLRAANYGYTF. CDR3 in DNA: TGTGCCTGGAGTGTACTGCGGGCAGCTAACTATGGCTACACCTTC.

This clonotype was counted at least ten times. The chain has TRBV11-2 and TRBJ1-1, with TRBD1 identical over 8 bases. Looked up from germline, CDR1 is SGHAT and CDR2 is FQNNGV. The CDR3 sequence is 18 residues long. V shed 2 bases, J shed 1 base, and the junction held 12 bases outside the gene matches. CDR3 loop: CASSLHGQGRNGNTEAFF. CDR3 DNA sequence: TGTGCCAGCAGCTTACACGGACAGGGCAGGAATGGGAACACTGAAGCTTTCTTT.

This clonotype was counted at least ten times. J is TRBJ2-2 and V is TRBV7-9; 8 bases map to TRBD1. V lost 6 bases and J lost 6; bases outside the gene matches: 3. This CDR3 has 13 residues. The germline gives CDR1 SEHNR, CDR2 FQNEAQ (reference sequence). The CDR3 DNA reads as TGTGCCAGCAGACGGACAGGGTCCGGGGAGCTGTTTTTT. Translation gives CASRRTGSGELFF.

This clonotype was seen repeatedly, ten times or more. The CDR3 sequence: CASSVEEGGQPQHF. CDR3 sequence (DNA): TGTGCCAGCAGTGTGGAGGAGGGAGGGCAGCCCCAGCATTTT. The chain combines TRBV6-1 with TRBJ1-5; D is unclear. Germline assignment: CDR1 MNHNS and CDR2 SASEGT. The CDR3 loop spans 14 amino acids. The V and J ends lost 4 bases and 7 bases respectively, with 14 bases between them.

Comments on this clonotype: With a much larger clone just one base away, this may be a read error. The chain joins TRBV30 to TRBJ2-7; maybe TRBD1 (5 bases). Per the germline V gene, CDR1 is GTSNPN and CDR2 is SVGIG (reference sequence). The CDR3 has 13 residues. The CDR3 DNA reads TGTGCCTGGAGTTTAAGGGGCCGCGACGAGCAGGACTTC. This sequence encodes CAWSLRGRDEQDF.